Shown below are 7 T cell receptor beta chains from a single sample sequenced in a study of cytomegalovirus exposure and HLA in healthy donors (dated by TCRdb to the late 2010s). Libraries were made using the immunoSEQ multiplex PCR assay. A mixture of 60 forward primers for TCR Vbeta segments and 13 reverse primers for TCR Jbeta segments was used in the multiplex PCR. TCRdb re-hosts the immuneACCESS table, in-frame sequences only. Its copies lack some clones; in the studies checked, an unresolved V gene accounts for under half of them, and the cause for the rest is not known. The sample table contains some 170,000 clones; only one count was recorded for approximately 80% of them. The top ten hold approximately 7% of the sample. The material sequenced was PBMCs. The receptors shown here come from a woman between 25 and 40 years old in good health and CMV-seropositive.

The V gene is TRBV2, the J gene TRBJ1-1; 8 bases match TRBD1. The germline V gene encodes CDR1 SNHLY and CDR2 FYNNEI. CDR3 length: 17 amino acids. With V trimmed by 2 bases and J by 1 base, 9 bases remained unmatched. The CDR3 protein is CASSENDRGSRNTEAFF. The CDR3 DNA is TGTGCCAGCAGTGAAAATGACAGGGGTAGTCGGAACACTGAAGCTTTCTTT.

The genes are TRBV5-4 and TRBJ2-3, with 12 bases fitting TRBD2. V shed 4 bases and J 3 bases; nucleotides not matched to a gene: 6. The germline V gene has CDR1 SGHNT and CDR2 YYREEE (reference sequence). This CDR3 has 16 amino acids. CDR3 loop: CASSARTSGETDTQYF. Here the CDR3 DNA reads TGTGCCAGCAGCGCACGGACTAGCGGGGAAACAGATACGCAGTATTTT.

This chain links TRBV4-3 with TRBJ2-7, with 7 bases identical to TRBD2. The CDR3 runs to 13 residues. Trimming removed 1 base from V and 3 bases from J; junction bases left unmatched: 0. CDR1 and CDR2 (germline): LGHNA, YSLEER. The CDR3 sequence: CASSQGGGYEQYF. The CDR3 coding sequence is TGCGCCAGCAGCCAAGGCGGGGGCTACGAGCAGTACTTC.

The sample holds one count of this clone. This chain joins TRBV7-8 and TRBJ1-1; D is ambiguous. CDR3 size: 13 residues. Between the trimmed V and J ends, which lost 2 bases and 10 bases, there was a span of 14 bases. Germline loops: CDR1 SGHVS, CDR2 FQNEAQ. CDR3 residues: CASSLQVLRVAFF. The CDR3 DNA sequence: TGTGCCAGCAGCTTACAGGTGCTGAGGGTAGCTTTCTTT.

This clone was detected a few times. V usage is TRBV2 and J usage is TRBJ2-2; TRBD1 matches 11 bases. With V trimmed by 5 bases and J by 4 bases, 9 bases remained unmatched. Germline V gives CDR1 SNHLY, CDR2 FYNNEI. The CDR3 consists of 17 residues. This CDR3 reads CASSPRGQGASTGELFF. Here the CDR3 DNA reads TGTGCCAGCAGTCCACGAGGACAGGGGGCGAGCACCGGGGAGCTGTTTTTT.

This chain joins TRBV18 and TRBJ1-2, with D perhaps matching TRBD1 (6 bases). This CDR3 comprises 15 residues. The germline V gene has CDR1 KGHSH and CDR2 LQKENI. Trimming removed 2 bases at V and 1 base at J, with 11 bases between. The CDR3 here is CASSPAGTSNYGYTF. CDR3 sequence (DNA): TGTGCCAGCTCACCAGCCGGGACAAGTAACTATGGCTACACCTTC.

The CDR3 nucleotides are TGTGCCAGCAGGTCAGGACAGACTGGAAACACCATATATTTT. Protein sequence: CASRSGQTGNTIYF. The chain has TRBV28 and TRBJ1-3; maybe TRBD1 (6 bases). Trimming removed 6 bases from V and 2 bases from J, with 11 bases in between. This CDR3 is 14 amino acids long. CDR1 and CDR2 from the germline V gene are MDHEN and SYDVKM.